Listed below are T cell receptor beta chains from one sample, sequenced in a study of PD-1 blockade in mismatch repair-deficient tumors. The method was immunoSEQ multiplex PCR; TCRdb's version includes in-frame clones alone and lacks a portion of them. This table has approximately 130,000 clones, 86% appearing once. Specimen: peripheral blood, collected 44 weeks after starting pembrolizumab. The receptors originated from an adult with mismatch repair-deficient cancer. The CDR3 runs from the conserved cysteine through the conserved F or W. The order of the fields is V gene, J gene, CDR3 protein.

>TRBV11-2|TRBJ2-5
CASSYRVGETQYF
>TRBV9|TRBJ1-1
CASSVGADRGLYEAFF
>TRBV15|TRBJ1-4
CATSSTHRGPGTNEKLFF
>TRBV10-3|TRBJ1-5
CAISERLAGYSNQPQHF
>TRBV11-3|TRBJ2-7
CASSPRDRAPSYEQYF
>TRBV30|TRBJ1-4
CAWGLGGAGEKLFF
>TRBV5-4|TRBJ1-1
CASSLGIRTEAFF
>TRBV6-5|TRBJ2-7
CASSESGYEQYF
>TRBV19|TRBJ2-7
CASSLGISYEQYF
>TRBV29-1|TRBJ1-1
CSAQRTVGGNAFF
>TRBV13|TRBJ2-7
CASSHYEEQAGLAGYVTKQYF
>TRBV7-8|TRBJ1-1
CASSPRWPGDTEAFF
>TRBV25-1|TRBJ2-3
CASSKGRTDTQYF
>TRBV28|TRBJ2-5
CASSFSGLWSRAETQYF
>TRBV6-5|TRBJ2-3
CASSYSGAGAPRQYF
>TRBV10-3|TRBJ2-3
CAISESTGAIDTQYF
>TRBV4-1|TRBJ2-2
CASSQGLAGTGELFF
>TRBV5-4|TRBJ2-7
CASSSRTLPYEQYF
>TRBV4-3|TRBJ2-7
CASSQDQGGQAKEQYF
>TRBV7-2|TRBJ2-7
CASSSRDNSYEQYF
>TRBV7-6|TRBJ2-1
CASLRAGSGEKGLIDNEQFF
>TRBV6-5|TRBJ1-1
CASSNKTGMNTEAFF
>TRBV6-1|TRBJ2-1
CASSLLAGGDNEQFF
>TRBV9|TRBJ2-1
CASGAGGQVEQFF
>TRBV11-3|TRBJ2-3
CASSLTSGTVTDTQYF
>TRBV30|TRBJ2-1
CAWGLAGASYNEQFF
>TRBV19|TRBJ1-5
CASSARPRSFDQPQHF
>TRBV7-9|TRBJ2-7
CASSLAGPYEQYF
>TRBV29-1|TRBJ1-2
CSVADRLFTF
>TRBV15|TRBJ2-7
CATSRGLAYEQYF
>TRBV7-2|TRBJ2-5
CASSYYGETQYF
>TRBV11-2|TRBJ2-2
CASSPGRALIRANTGELFF
>TRBV29-1|TRBJ2-2
CSVETSGSITGELFF
>TRBV27|TRBJ2-1
CASSPEGQLGAHEQFF
>TRBV9|TRBJ1-5
CASSVAGNQPQHF
>TRBV7-9|TRBJ1-5
CASSHAGLGQPQHF
>TRBV6-5|TRBJ2-7
CASKNAPELAYEQYF
>TRBV23-1|TRBJ2-7
CASSHSGNRRRTPVLSYEQYF
>TRBV2|TRBJ2-5
CASSDGAGDGETQYF
>TRBV5-6|TRBJ2-1
CASSSTTSGSYNEQFF
>TRBV11-3|TRBJ1-1
CASSLEYRGTEAFF
>TRBV9|TRBJ2-3
CASSVVGGTSGADTQYF
>TRBV7-9|TRBJ2-5
CASSLGDLEETQYF
>TRBV11-3|TRBJ2-3
CASSHQTTLTATDTQYF
>TRBV7-9|TRBJ2-7
CASSNRRQGAYEQYF
>TRBV5-1|TRBJ2-1
CASSLDRAVSGIPYEQFF
>TRBV18|TRBJ2-1
CASSGLAAYNEQFF
>TRBV7-9|TRBJ2-7
CASSSPGSGLAGDEQYF
>TRBV9|TRBJ1-3
CASSETGNPGNTIYF
>TRBV11-3|TRBJ2-2
CASSFAGAGELFF
>TRBV28|TRBJ2-7
CASSLFQRSYEQYF
>TRBV6-1|TRBJ1-1
CASSGGSTEAFF